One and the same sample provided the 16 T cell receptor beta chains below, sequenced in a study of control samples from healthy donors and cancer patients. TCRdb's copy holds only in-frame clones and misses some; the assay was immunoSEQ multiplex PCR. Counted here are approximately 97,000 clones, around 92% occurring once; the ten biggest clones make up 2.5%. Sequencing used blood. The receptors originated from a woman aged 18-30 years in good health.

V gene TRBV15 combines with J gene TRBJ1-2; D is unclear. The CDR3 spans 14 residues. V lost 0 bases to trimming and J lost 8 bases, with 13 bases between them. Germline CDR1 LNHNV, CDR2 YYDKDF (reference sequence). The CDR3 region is CATSRDTLSVGYTF. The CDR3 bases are TGTGCCACCAGCAGAGATACCCTAAGTGTGGGCTACACCTTC.

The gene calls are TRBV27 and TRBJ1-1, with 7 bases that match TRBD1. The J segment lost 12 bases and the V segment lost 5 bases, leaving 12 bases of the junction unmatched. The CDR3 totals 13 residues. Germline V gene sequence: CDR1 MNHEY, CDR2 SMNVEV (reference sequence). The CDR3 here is CASSPFPDRVSFF. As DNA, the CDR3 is TGTGCCAGCAGTCCCTTCCCCGACAGGGTGTCTTTCTTT.

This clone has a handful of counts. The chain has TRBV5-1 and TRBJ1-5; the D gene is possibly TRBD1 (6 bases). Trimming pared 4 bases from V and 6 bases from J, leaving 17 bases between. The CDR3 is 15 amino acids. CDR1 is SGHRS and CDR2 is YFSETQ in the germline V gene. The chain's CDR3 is CASSPEGGQVQPQHF. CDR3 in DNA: TGCGCCAGCAGCCCGGAGGGGGGGCAGGTTCAGCCCCAGCATTTT.

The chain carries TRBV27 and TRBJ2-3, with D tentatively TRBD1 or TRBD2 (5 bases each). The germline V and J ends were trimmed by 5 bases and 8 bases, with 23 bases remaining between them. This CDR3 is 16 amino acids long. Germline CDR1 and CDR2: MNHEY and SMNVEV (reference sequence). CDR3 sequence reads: CASSPHGGGELGTQYF. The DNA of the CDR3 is TGTGCCAGCAGTCCCCATGGGGGTGGCGAGCTGGGTACGCAGTATTTT.

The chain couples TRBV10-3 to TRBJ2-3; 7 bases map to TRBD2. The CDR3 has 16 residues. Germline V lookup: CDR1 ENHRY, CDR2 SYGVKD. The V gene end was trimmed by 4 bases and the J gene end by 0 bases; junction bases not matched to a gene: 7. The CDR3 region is CAISVALTSSTDTQYF. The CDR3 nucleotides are TGTGCCATCAGTGTGGCTTTGACTAGCAGCACAGATACGCAGTATTTT.

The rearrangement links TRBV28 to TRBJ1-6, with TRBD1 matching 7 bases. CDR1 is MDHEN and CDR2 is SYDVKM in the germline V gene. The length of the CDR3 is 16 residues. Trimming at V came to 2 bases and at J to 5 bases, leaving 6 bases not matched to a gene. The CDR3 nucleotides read TGTGCCAGCAGTTTAACCAGGGGGGCCAATAATTCACCCCTCCACTTT. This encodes CASSLTRGANNSPLHF.

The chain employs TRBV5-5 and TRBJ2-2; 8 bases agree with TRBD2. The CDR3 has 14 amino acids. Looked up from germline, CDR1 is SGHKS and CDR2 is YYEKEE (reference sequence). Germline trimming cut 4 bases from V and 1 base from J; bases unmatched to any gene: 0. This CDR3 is CASSAGGNTGELFF. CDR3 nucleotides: TGTGCCAGCAGCGCGGGGGGGAACACCGGGGAGCTGTTTTTT.

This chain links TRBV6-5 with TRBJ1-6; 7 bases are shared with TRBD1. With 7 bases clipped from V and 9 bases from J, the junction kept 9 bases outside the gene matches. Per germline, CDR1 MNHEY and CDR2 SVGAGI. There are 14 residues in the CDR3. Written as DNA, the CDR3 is TGTGCCAGCAATTCCGGGACAGCCCTTTCACCCCTCCACTTT. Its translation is CASNSGTALSPLHF.

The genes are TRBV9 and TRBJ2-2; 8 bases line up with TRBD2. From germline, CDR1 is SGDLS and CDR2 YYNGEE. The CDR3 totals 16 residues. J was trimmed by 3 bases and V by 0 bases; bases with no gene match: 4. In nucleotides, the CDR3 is TGTGCCAGCAGCGTAGACGGACTAGCCTACACCGGGGAGCTGTTTTTT. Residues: CASSVDGLAYTGELFF.

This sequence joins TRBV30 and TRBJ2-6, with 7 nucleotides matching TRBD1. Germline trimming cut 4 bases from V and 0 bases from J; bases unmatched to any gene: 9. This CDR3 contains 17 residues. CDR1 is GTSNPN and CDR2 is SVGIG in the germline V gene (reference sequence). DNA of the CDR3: TGTGCCTGGACCTCCGGGACAGTTATCTCTGGGGCCAACGTCCTGACTTTC. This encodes CAWTSGTVISGANVLTF.

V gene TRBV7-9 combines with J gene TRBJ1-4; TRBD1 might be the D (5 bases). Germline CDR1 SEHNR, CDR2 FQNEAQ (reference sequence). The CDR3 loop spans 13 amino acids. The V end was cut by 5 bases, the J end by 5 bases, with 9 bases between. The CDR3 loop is CASSHGGNEKLFF. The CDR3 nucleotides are TGTGCCAGCAGCCACGGGGGGAATGAAAAACTGTTTTTT.

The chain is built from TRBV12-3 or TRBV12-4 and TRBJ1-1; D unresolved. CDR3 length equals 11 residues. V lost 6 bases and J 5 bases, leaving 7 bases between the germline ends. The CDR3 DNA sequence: TGTGCCAGCAGCTCTTTTACTGAAGCTTTCTTT. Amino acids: CASSSFTEAFF.

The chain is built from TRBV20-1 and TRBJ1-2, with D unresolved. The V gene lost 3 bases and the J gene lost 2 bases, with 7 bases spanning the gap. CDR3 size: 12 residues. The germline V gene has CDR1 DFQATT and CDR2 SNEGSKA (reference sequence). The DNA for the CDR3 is TGCAGTGCTAGTAGTCAGAACTATGGCTACACCTTC. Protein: CSASSQNYGYTF.

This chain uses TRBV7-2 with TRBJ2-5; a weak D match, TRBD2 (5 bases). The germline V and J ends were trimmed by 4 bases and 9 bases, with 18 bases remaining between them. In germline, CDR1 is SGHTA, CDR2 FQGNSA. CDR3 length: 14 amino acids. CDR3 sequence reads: CASSSRVATGPQYF. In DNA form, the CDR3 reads TGTGCCAGCAGCTCGCGGGTCGCGACTGGGCCCCAGTACTTC.

The CDR3 DNA follows: TGCGCCAGCAGCGCGCGGGGGACTAGACCCTACAATGAGCAGTTCTTC. Protein sequence: CASSARGTRPYNEQFF. The chain recombines TRBV4-1 with TRBJ2-1; 8 positions agree with TRBD2. This CDR3 region has 16 residues. Looked up from germline, CDR1 is MGHRA and CDR2 is YSYEKL. J lost 2 bases, V lost 5 bases, and 8 bases had no gene match.

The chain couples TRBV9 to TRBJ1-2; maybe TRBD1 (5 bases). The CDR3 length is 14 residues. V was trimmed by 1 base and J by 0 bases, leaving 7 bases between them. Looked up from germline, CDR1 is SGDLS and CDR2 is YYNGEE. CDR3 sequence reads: CASSVTGTNYGYTF. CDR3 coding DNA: TGTGCCAGCAGCGTAACAGGTACTAACTATGGCTACACCTTC.